The 14 T cell receptor beta chains reported below all come from one sample, sequenced in a study of T cell repertoires in cytomegalovirus infection. TCRdb reprocessed the reads with MiXCR, giving one entry per CDR3 protein. The data show approximately 250,000 distinct CDR3 sequences, 9.1% seen once. Sequencing input: PBMCs. Receptors originate from a human donor in good health (CMV status not recorded). Some clones in this sample may be carry-over from other donors' samples.

Ten or more counts support this clonotype. The chain is built from TRBV19 and TRBJ1-5; D is ambiguous. This CDR3 region has 17 residues. CDR1 is LNHDA and CDR2 is SQIVND in the germline V gene (reference sequence). The ends were cut back, 7 bases at V and 7 bases at J, with 26 bases in the middle. CDR3: CASTRWAAHASGQPQHF. The DNA for the CDR3 is TGTGCCAGTACCCGGTGGGCAGCCCACGCGAGTGGGCAGCCCCAGCATTTT.

This clonotype was seen at least ten times. V gene TRBV6-2 or TRBV6-3 combines with J gene TRBJ1-5, with a possible D match to TRBD1 (6 bases). V was cut by 4 bases and J by 0 bases, with 19 bases left in between. CDR1 MNHEY and CDR2 SVGEGT come from the germline V gene. The CDR3 contains 18 residues. CDR3 bases: TGTGCCAGCAGTTCGAGGGGGACCGTAGGGAATAGCAATCAGCCCCAGCATTTT. Translating it yields CASSSRGTVGNSNQPQHF.

Many counts were recorded for this clonotype. The gene calls are TRBV7-2 and TRBJ2-7; the D is unclear. Between the trimmed V and J ends, which lost 1 base and 5 bases, there was a span of 9 bases. This CDR3 comprises 13 residues. Germline loops: CDR1 SGHTA, CDR2 FQGNSA. In DNA form, the CDR3 reads TGTGCCAGCAGCTTAGTACGGGCCCACGAGCAGTACTTC. Residues: CASSLVRAHEQYF.

This clonotype was detected many times. V usage is TRBV7-2 and J usage is TRBJ2-2; perhaps TRBD2 as D (7 bases). The CDR3 is 16 amino acids. CDR1 is SGHTA and CDR2 is FQGNSA in the germline V gene. V dropped 5 bases and J dropped 5 bases, with 18 bases sitting between them. The CDR3 DNA follows: TGTGCCAGCAGCCCGGGGGCGGGAGTCGGGACCGGGGAGCTGTTTTTT. Encoded protein: CASSPGAGVGTGELFF.

This clonotype was seen a few times. J is TRBJ1-1 and V is TRBV6-2 or TRBV6-3; possibly TRBD1 for D (5 bases). V was clipped by 6 bases and J by 1 base, with 9 bases between them. Per the germline V gene, CDR1 is MNHEY and CDR2 is SVGEGT. The CDR3 consists of 13 residues. The CDR3, as DNA: TGTGCCAGCAGCAAAAGGGGGAACACTGAAGCTTTCTTT. Protein product: CASSKRGNTEAFF.

This clonotype was detected a few times. The genes are TRBV20-1 and TRBJ2-1; 8 bases align to TRBD2. This CDR3 contains 16 residues. The trim removed 5 bases at V and 3 bases at J, leaving 12 bases unmatched. Per the germline V gene, CDR1 is DFQATT and CDR2 is SNEGSKA (reference sequence). The CDR3 protein is CSAPGSGREGYNEQFF. In DNA, the CDR3 is TGCAGTGCTCCGGGCAGCGGGAGAGAGGGCTACAATGAGCAGTTCTTC.

The sample holds many counts of this clonotype. This chain links TRBV7-3 with TRBJ2-7; TRBD1 agrees at 9 bases. The V gene's germline CDR1 is SGHTA and CDR2 FQGTGA. The CDR3 length is 15 residues. The junction had 6 bases not matched to a gene; V was cut back by 1 base and J by 5 bases. As DNA, the CDR3 is TGTGCCAGCAGCTTAAAAACAGGGGGCCGGGACGAGCAGTACTTC. This gives the protein CASSLKTGGRDEQYF. The entire variable domain, with the rest obtained from reference TRBV7-3 and TRBJ2-7, is as follows: GAGVSQTPSNKVTEKGKYVELRCDPISGHTALYWYRQSLGQGPEFLIYFQGTGAADDSGLPNDRFFAVRPEGSVSTLKIQRTERGDSAVYLCASSLKTGGRDEQYFGPGTRLTVT.

As for this clonotype: This may come from a read error, since a much larger clone is one base off. The rearrangement joins TRBV7-6 to TRBJ2-1; 8 bases are a match to TRBD2. The CDR3 has 12 residues. In germline, CDR1 is SGHVS, CDR2 FNYEAQ. Written as DNA, the CDR3 is TGTGCCACCAGCTTAGAGCGGGGGGAGCAGTTCTTC. Amino acid sequence: CATSLERGEQFF.

The chain employs TRBV4-3 and TRBJ2-6, with 8 bases that match TRBD2. The CDR3 extends over 17 amino acids. Trimming removed 1 base from V and 9 bases from J; junction bases left unmatched: 11. Germline V CDR1 and CDR2: LGHNA, YSLEER. CDR3 DNA sequence: TGCGCCAGCAGCCAAGGGGCTAGCGGGCTACGAGGCAACGTCCTGACTTTC. Its protein product is CASSQGASGLRGNVLTF.

This clonotype came up a few times. The chain has TRBV7-2 and TRBJ1-4, with D possibly matching TRBD1 (6 bases). CDR1 is SGHTA and CDR2 is FQGNSA in the germline V gene. Trimming took off 2 bases at V and 10 bases at J, with 8 bases between the two ends. The CDR3 is made up of 12 amino acids. In nucleotides, the CDR3 is TGTGCCAGCAGCTTACAGGGGCGAAAACTGTTTTTT. Its translation: CASSLQGRKLFF.

In its sample, this clonotype ranks as medium-sized. One end of the junction is discordant with germline, which a read error may explain. This chain links TRBV7-2 with TRBJ2-5; 12 positions agree with TRBD2. This CDR3 region has 14 residues. Germline values: CDR1 SGHTA, CDR2 FQGNSA. The CDR3 nucleotides read TGTGCCAGCAGCCTAGCGGGGGGGCGGGAGACCCAGTACTTC. It specifies CASSLAGGRETQYF.

The chain carries TRBV29-1 and TRBJ2-5; 7 positions agree with TRBD2. V lost 2 bases, J lost 4 bases, and 1 base stayed unmatched. CDR1 is SQVTM, CDR2 ANQGSEA, per germline. This CDR3 has 12 residues. CDR3 amino acids: CSVEPGGETQYF. The CDR3 bases are TGCAGCGTTGAACCGGGGGGAGAGACCCAGTACTTC.

V and J are TRBV29-1 and TRBJ1-2, with no clear D. The germline gives CDR1 SQVTM, CDR2 ANQGSEA. V was trimmed by 5 bases and J by 6 bases, leaving 19 bases between them. CDR3 size: 14 residues. The DNA for the CDR3 is TGCAGCGTTAGTATTGGGGTCGGAGGGAATGGCTACACCTTC. Translating it yields CSVSIGVGGNGYTF.

This clonotype was detected many times. CDR3 coding DNA: TGTGCCAGCAGCTGGCGGAGCGGGAGCGCCACCGGGGAGCTGTTTTTT. Translating gives CASSWRSGSATGELFF. The chain combines TRBV7-2 with TRBJ2-2, with 8 bases matching TRBD2. The CDR3 has 16 residues. The J segment lost 4 bases and the V segment lost 4 bases, leaving 8 bases of the junction unmatched. The germline CDR1 and CDR2 sequences are SGHTA and FQGNSA. Filled out from reference TRBV7-2 and TRBJ2-2, the complete variable domain reads GAGVSQSPSNKVTEKGKDVELRCDPISGHTALYWYRQSLGQGLEFLIYFQGNSAPDKSGLPSDRFSAERTGGSVSTLTIQRTQQEDSAVYLCASSWRSGSATGELFFGEGSRLTVL.